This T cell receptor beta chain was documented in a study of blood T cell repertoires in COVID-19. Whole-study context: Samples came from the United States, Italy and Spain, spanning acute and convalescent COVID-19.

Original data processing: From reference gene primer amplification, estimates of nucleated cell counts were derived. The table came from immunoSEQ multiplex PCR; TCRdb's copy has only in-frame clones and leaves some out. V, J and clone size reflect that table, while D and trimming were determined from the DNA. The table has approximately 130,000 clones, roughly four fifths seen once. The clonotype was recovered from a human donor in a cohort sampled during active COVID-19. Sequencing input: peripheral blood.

The CDR3 region has the DNA TGTGCCAGCAGCGTAGGACAGGTAAACACCGGGGAGCTGTTTTTT. This gives the protein CASSVGQVNTGELFF. The chain links TRBV9 to TRBJ2-2, with D perhaps TRBD1 (6 bases). Germline loops: CDR1 SGDLS, CDR2 YYNGEE. V was clipped by 0 bases and J by 2 bases, with 8 bases between them. The CDR3 runs 15 residues.